This record concerns one TCR beta chain sequence. Antigen unknown. TCRdb keeps only in-frame clones here, not all; method: immunoSEQ multiplex PCR. The sample lists more than 95,000 clones; 90% were seen once. The sample originates from a study of T cell clones after liver transplantation. Study as a whole: Apart from a few HCV-positive recipients, transplants were for non-autoimmune, non-viral reasons.

Study-wide findings and caveats: Conclusions were preliminary, with small, heterogeneous patient groups.

Unmatched junction bases numbered 8, after V lost 8 bases and J lost 5 bases. In germline, CDR1 is MNHNY, CDR2 SVGAGI (reference sequence). This CDR3 has 13 amino acids. Sequenced material: CD4+ T cells from blood, taken 12 months after liver transplant. This rearrangement joins TRBV6-6 to TRBJ1-1, with 7 nucleotides matching TRBD1. The TCR comes from a human patient who received a liver transplant. Some T cells may be transferred from the graft donor. The CDR3 region has the DNA TGTGCCAGCGCGGACAGGAGAGCGACTGAAGCTTTCTTT. It encodes CASADRRATEAFF.